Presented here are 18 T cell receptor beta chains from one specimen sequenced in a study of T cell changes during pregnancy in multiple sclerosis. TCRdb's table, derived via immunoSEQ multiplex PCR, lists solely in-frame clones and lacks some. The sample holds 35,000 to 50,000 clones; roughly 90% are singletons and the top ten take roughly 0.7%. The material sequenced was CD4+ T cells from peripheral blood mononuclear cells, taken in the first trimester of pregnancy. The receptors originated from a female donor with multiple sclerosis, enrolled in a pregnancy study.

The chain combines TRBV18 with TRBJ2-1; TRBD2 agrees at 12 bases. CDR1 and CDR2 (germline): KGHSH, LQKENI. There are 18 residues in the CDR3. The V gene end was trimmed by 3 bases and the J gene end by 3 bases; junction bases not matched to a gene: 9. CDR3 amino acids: CASSPPRLAGVSYNEQFF. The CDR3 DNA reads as TGTGCCAGCTCACCCCCTCGACTAGCGGGAGTCAGCTACAATGAGCAGTTCTTC.

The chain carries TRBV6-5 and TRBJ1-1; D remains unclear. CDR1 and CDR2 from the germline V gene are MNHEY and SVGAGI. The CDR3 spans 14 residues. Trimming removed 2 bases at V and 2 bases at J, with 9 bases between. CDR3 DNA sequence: TGTGCCAGCAGTTACCGACATTCCAACACTGAAGCTTTCTTT. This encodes CASSYRHSNTEAFF.

The CDR3 protein is CASSRLPGTRGQTQYF. In nucleotides, the CDR3 is TGTGCCAGCAGCCGCCTCCCCGGGACTAGGGGACAGACCCAGTACTTC. The chain combines TRBV14 with TRBJ2-5, with 8 bases lining up with TRBD2. Per germline, CDR1 SGHDN and CDR2 FVKESK. The CDR3 is 16 amino acids. Trimming removed 4 bases from V and 6 bases from J; junction bases left unmatched: 13.

In DNA form, the CDR3 reads TGTGCCACCAGCAGAGATTATTCCGGGACAGGGGACCATCAGCCCCAGCATTTT. Translated, it gives CATSRDYSGTGDHQPQHF. J is TRBJ1-5 and V is TRBV15; 10 bases align to TRBD1. Trimming at V came to 0 bases and at J to 5 bases, leaving 10 bases not matched to a gene. The CDR3 totals 18 residues. The germline V gene has CDR1 LNHNV and CDR2 YYDKDF (reference sequence).

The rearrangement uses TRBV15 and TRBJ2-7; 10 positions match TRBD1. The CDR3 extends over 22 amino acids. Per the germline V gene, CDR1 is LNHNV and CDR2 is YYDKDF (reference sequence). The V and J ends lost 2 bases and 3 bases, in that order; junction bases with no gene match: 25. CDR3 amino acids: CATSRNPSPGTGAVLTHYEQYF. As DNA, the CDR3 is TGTGCCACCAGCAGAAATCCCTCCCCCGGGACAGGGGCCGTACTGACCCACTACGAGCAGTACTTC.

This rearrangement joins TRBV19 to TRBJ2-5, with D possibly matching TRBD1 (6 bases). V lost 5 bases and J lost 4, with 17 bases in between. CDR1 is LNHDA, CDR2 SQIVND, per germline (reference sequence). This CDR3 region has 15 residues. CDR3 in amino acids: CASSAGQQVSETQYF. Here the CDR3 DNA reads TGTGCCAGTAGTGCCGGACAGCAGGTTTCAGAGACCCAGTACTTC.

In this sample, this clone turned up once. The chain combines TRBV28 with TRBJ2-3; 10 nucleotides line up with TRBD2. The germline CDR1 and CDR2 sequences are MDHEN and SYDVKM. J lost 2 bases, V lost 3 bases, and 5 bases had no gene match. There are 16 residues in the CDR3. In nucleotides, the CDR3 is TGTGCCAGCAGTTTTTGGAGCGGGAGGGCCACAGATACGCAGTATTTT. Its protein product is CASSFWSGRATDTQYF.

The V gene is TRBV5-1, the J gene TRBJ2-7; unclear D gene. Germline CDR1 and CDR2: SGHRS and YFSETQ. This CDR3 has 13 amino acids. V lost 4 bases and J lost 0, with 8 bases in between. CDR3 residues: CASSKEVSYEQYF. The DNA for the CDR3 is TGCGCCAGCAGCAAAGAGGTCTCCTACGAGCAGTACTTC.

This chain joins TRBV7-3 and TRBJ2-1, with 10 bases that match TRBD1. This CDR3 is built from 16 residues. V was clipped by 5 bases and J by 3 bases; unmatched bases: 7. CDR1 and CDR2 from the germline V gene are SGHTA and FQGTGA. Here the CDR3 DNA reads TGTGCCAGCAGCCATGAAGGGACAGGGGTCTACAATGAGCAGTTCTTC. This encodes CASSHEGTGVYNEQFF.

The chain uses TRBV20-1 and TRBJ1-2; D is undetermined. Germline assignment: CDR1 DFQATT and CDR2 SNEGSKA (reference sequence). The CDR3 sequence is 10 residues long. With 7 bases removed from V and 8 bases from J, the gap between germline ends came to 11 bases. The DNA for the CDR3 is TGCAGTGTGATAACGGTGGGCTACACCTTC. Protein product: CSVITVGYTF.

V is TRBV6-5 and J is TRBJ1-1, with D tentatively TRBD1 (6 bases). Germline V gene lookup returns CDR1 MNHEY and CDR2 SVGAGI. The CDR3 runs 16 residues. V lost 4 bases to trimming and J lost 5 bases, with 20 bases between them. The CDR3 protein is CASSSLRLGATTEAFF. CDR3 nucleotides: TGTGCCAGCAGTTCACTTCGATTGGGGGCGACTACTGAAGCTTTCTTT.

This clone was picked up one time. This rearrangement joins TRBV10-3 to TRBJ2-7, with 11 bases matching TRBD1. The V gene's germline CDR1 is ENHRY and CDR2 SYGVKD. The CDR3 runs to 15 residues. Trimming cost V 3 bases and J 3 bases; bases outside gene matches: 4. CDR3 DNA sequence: TGTGCCATCAGTGAACGGACAGGGGGCAGCTACGAGCAGTACTTC. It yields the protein CAISERTGGSYEQYF.

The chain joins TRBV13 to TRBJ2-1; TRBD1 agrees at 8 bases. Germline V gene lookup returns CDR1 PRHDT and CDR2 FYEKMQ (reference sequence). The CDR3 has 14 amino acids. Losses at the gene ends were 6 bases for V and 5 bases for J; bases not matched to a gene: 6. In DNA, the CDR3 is TGTGCCAGCAGGCGACAGGGGAGAAACAATGAGCAGTTCTTC. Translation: CASRRQGRNNEQFF.

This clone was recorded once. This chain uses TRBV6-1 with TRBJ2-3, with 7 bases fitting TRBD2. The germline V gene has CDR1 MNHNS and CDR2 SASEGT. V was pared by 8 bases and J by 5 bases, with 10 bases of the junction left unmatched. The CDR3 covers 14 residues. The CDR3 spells CASAGEGRGDTQYF. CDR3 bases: TGTGCCAGCGCGGGAGAGGGGCGCGGAGATACGCAGTATTTT.

The CDR3 DNA reads TGTGCCAGCAGTGATCTGGATGTGGGCAGGAATGGAGAGACCCAGTACTTC. As protein: CASSDLDVGRNGETQYF. The chain is built from TRBV6-1 and TRBJ2-5; no firm D call. CDR3 size: 17 residues. V lost 3 bases and J 4 bases, leaving 21 bases between the germline ends. Germline V gives CDR1 MNHNS, CDR2 SASEGT.

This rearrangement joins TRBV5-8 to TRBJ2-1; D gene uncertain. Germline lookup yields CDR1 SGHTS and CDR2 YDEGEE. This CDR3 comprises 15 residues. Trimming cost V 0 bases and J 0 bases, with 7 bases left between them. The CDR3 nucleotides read TGTGCCAGCAGCTTGGGCGAGAGCTCCTACAATGAGCAGTTCTTC. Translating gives CASSLGESSYNEQFF.

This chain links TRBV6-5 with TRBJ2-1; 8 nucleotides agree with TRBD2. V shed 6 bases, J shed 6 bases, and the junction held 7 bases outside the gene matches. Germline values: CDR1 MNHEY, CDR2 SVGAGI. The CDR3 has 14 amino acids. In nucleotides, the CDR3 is TGTGCCAGCAGGCCCGGGACTAGGATCAATGAGCAGTTCTTC. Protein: CASRPGTRINEQFF.

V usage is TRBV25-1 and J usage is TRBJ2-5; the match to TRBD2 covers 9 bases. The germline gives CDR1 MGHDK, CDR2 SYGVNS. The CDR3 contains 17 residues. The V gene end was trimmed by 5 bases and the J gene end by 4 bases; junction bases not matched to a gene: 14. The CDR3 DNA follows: TGTGCCAGCAGTAAGGGGGTCGCGGGAGGGCCTGGAGAGACCCAGTACTTC. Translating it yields CASSKGVAGGPGETQYF.